What follows describes a single T cell receptor beta chain. Its cognate antigen is unknown. This sample is drawn from a study of post-analysis software for immune sequencing data. Study at large: Courses of disease covered relapsing-remitting, secondary progressive and progressive-relapsing multiple sclerosis.

CDR3 length: 13 residues. Germline CDR1 reads MDHEN; CDR2 reads SYDVKM. Trimming stripped 3 bases from V and 2 bases from J, with 8 bases between. The TCR beta cDNA libraries contained unique molecular identifiers. The authors obtained about 520,000 cDNA molecules from approximately 0.91 to 9.4 million T cells. TCRdb called the PCR reads again in MiXCR, with one record for every CDR3 protein. This sample carries roughly 430,000 distinct CDR3 sequences, 35% to 45% of them seen once, and the ten largest clones take 6% to 9%. Study conclusions and caveats: The F measure placed samples prepared in the same batch into strongly shared clusters. TRBV5-6, TRBV5-1 and TRBV20-1 belonged to a set of roughly five TRBV segments that were more frequent in patients than controls. People with multiple sclerosis had a significantly lower normalized Chao1 diversity than controls did.

The sequence was collected from a girl aged 2-10 years with multiple sclerosis. The chain is built from TRBV28 and TRBJ2-7; D is uncertain. The sequencing input was blood. The CDR3 DNA reads as TGTGCCAGCAGTTTGGGCTTACCCTACGAGCAGTACTTC. Protein sequence: CASSLGLPYEQYF.